This T cell receptor beta chain was documented in a study of control samples from healthy donors and cancer patients. The data were produced by immunoSEQ multiplex PCR, yet TCRdb's version contains in-frame clones alone and is incomplete. The data show 130,000 to 150,000 clones, with about nine tenths seen just once and around 10% held by the top ten. Looked up from germline, CDR1 is SGHAT and CDR2 is FQNNGV. This CDR3 is 16 amino acids long. V lost 6 bases and J lost 7; bases outside the gene matches: 17. The sequence was collected from a woman aged 30 to 39 in good health. Input material: blood. The chain recombines TRBV11-2 with TRBJ2-7, with TRBD2 identical over 8 bases. CDR3 DNA sequence: TGTGCCAGCAGTTTGAGATCCGGGACTAGTCTTGGAGAGCAGTACTTC. Translating it yields CASSLRSGTSLGEQYF. Together with reference TRBV11-2 and TRBJ2-7, the CDR3 gives the full variable domain: EAGVAQSPRYKIIEKRQSVAFWCNPISGHATLYWYQQILGQGPKLLIQFQNNGVVDDSQLPKDRFSAERLKGVDSTLKIQPAKLEDSAVYLCASSLRSGTSLGEQYFGPGTRLTVT.